This T cell receptor (beta chain) was profiled in a study of T cell responses to AZD1222 COVID-19 vaccine. Overall study results and limits: Donor demographics were predominantly white British with a female majority; clonal diversity may be underestimated. Seropositive AZD1222 recipients at baseline numbered only five to seven.

In this sample, this clone turned up a few times. The antigen remains unidentified. CDR1 is LNHDA, CDR2 SQIVND, per germline (reference sequence). Between the trimmed V and J ends, which lost 7 bases and 7 bases, there was a span of 13 bases. This CDR3 region has 12 residues. The assay was immunoSEQ multiplex PCR, and TCRdb's table has in-frame clones only and misses some. This repertoire shows around 130,000 clones, 92% found once; its top ten account for about 4.1%. The V gene is TRBV19, the J gene TRBJ1-1, with a weak D call TRBD1 (5 bases). The clonotype was recovered from an adult who received the AZD1222 COVID-19 vaccine. The source material was peripheral blood, sampled 28 days after the second AZD1222 dose. CDR3 region: CASIPTGGEAFF. CDR3 sequence (DNA): TGTGCCAGTATCCCCACGGGGGGTGAAGCTTTCTTT.